Below, 25 T cell receptor beta chains from the same sample are listed, as sequenced in a study of shared clonotypes between healthy human individuals. TCRdb keeps only in-frame clones here, not all; method: immunoSEQ multiplex PCR. The table has under 1,100,000 clones, approximately 72% seen once. The sequenced sample was memory CD4+ T cells sorted from blood. Subset reported: CD45RA-negative fraction. Source of these receptors: a man aged 18-30 years in good health.

This chain connects TRBV11-2 to TRBJ1-5; no firm D call. This CDR3 comprises 19 residues. V gave up 5 bases and J gave up 0 bases, with 23 bases separating them. Germline lookup yields CDR1 SGHAT and CDR2 FQNNGV. The CDR3 DNA follows: TGTGCCAGCAGCGAGTCACTTAAAGGAGGCAGCCATAGCAATCAGCCCCAGCATTTT. It encodes CASSESLKGGSHSNQPQHF.

The rearrangement joins TRBV5-8 to TRBJ1-2; D unclear. V shed 5 bases and J shed 4 bases, with 9 bases lying between them. CDR1 and CDR2 (germline): SGHTS, YDEGEE. CDR3 length: 12 amino acids. CDR3 residues: CASSRGPYGYTF. CDR3 coding DNA: TGTGCCAGCAGTCGAGGACCCTATGGCTACACCTTC.

The chain is built from TRBV6-1 and TRBJ1-4; TRBD1 is a possible D gene (6 bases). Germline V CDR1 and CDR2: MNHNS, SASEGT. This CDR3 spans 17 amino acids. V lost 3 bases and J lost 5, with 19 bases in between. The chain's CDR3 is CASSDPGGGLDNEKLFF. CDR3 in DNA: TGTGCCAGCAGTGACCCCGGGGGGGGCCTGGACAATGAAAAACTGTTTTTT.

Of note for this clone: At the DNA level, this CDR3 is encoded by other sequences in the same sample as well. V is TRBV28 and J is TRBJ2-7, with D uncertain. The CDR3 totals 12 residues. From germline, CDR1 is MDHEN and CDR2 SYDVKM. The germline V and J ends were trimmed by 3 bases and 3 bases, with 6 bases remaining between them. CDR3 residues: CASSLSLYEQYF. In DNA form, the CDR3 reads TGTGCCAGCAGTTTGAGCCTCTACGAGCAGTACTTC.

CDR3 bases: TGTGCCACCAGCGGGGGAGGACGGACACTCTCTGGAAACACCATATATTTT. Protein: CATSGGGRTLSGNTIYF. The V call is TRBV15, the J call TRBJ1-3; perhaps TRBD1 as D (5 bases). V lost 5 bases, J lost 0 bases, and 17 bases lay in between. There are 17 residues in the CDR3. The germline V gene encodes CDR1 LNHNV and CDR2 YYDKDF (reference sequence).

This clone was found a few times. The rearrangement links TRBV18 to TRBJ1-1; D perhaps matches TRBD1 (5 bases). CDR1 KGHSH and CDR2 LQKENI come from the germline V gene. CDR3 length: 13 residues. Trimming removed 5 bases from V and 6 bases from J, with 13 bases in between. CDR3 residues: CASSAGAGSEAFF. CDR3 nucleotide sequence: TGTGCCAGCTCAGCCGGGGCCGGGTCTGAAGCTTTCTTT.

This rearrangement joins TRBV5-6 to TRBJ1-2, with TRBD1 matching 7 bases. Germline lookup yields CDR1 SGHDT and CDR2 YYEEEE. This CDR3 has 17 amino acids. V lost 0 bases to trimming and J lost 4 bases; unmatched junction nucleotides: 12. The DNA for the CDR3 is TGTGCCAGCAGCTTGGGGAATCGAGGGGGCGAGGGCTATGGCTACACCTTC. Amino acids: CASSLGNRGGEGYGYTF.

The rearrangement joins TRBV11-2 to TRBJ2-3; either TRBD1 or TRBD2 may supply D (6 bases each). The CDR3 length is 18 residues. V lost 5 bases to trimming and J lost 2 bases, with 23 bases between them. Per the germline V gene, CDR1 is SGHAT and CDR2 is FQNNGV. This chain's CDR3 is CASSARRTGGHHTDTQYF. The CDR3 DNA follows: TGTGCCAGCAGCGCCAGGCGGACCGGGGGACACCACACAGATACGCAGTATTTT. Variable domain in full (rest from reference TRBV11-2 and TRBJ2-3): EAGVAQSPRYKIIEKRQSVAFWCNPISGHATLYWYQQILGQGPKLLIQFQNNGVVDDSQLPKDRFSAERLKGVDSTLKIQPAKLEDSAVYLCASSARRTGGHHTDTQYFGPGTRLTVL.

This rearrangement joins TRBV5-6 to TRBJ2-5; 13 bases align to TRBD2. Germline V gene lookup returns CDR1 SGHDT and CDR2 YYEEEE. V trimming: 2 bases; J trimming: 3 bases; junction bases outside the gene matches: 10. The CDR3 spans 18 residues. The DNA for the CDR3 is TGTGCCAGCAGCTTACTAGCGGGAGGGTTTGGGTCCAAAGAGACCCAGTACTTC. Its protein is CASSLLAGGFGSKETQYF.

The chain carries TRBV27 and TRBJ2-5; 8 bases map to TRBD1. The CDR3 length is 15 residues. The germline gives CDR1 MNHEY, CDR2 SMNVEV (reference sequence). J gave up 5 bases and V 5 bases, and 10 bases lay outside the gene matches. CDR3 amino acids: CASSPSGGWRETQYF. The DNA for the CDR3 is TGTGCCAGCAGTCCCTCAGGGGGCTGGAGGGAGACCCAGTACTTC.

Many counts were recorded for this clone. This rearrangement joins TRBV5-1 to TRBJ2-3; D is ambiguous. The V gene lost 3 bases and the J gene lost 7 bases, with 9 bases spanning the gap. This CDR3 is 12 amino acids long. Germline loops: CDR1 SGHRS, CDR2 YFSETQ. CDR3: CASSSGMYTQYF. DNA of the CDR3: TGCGCCAGCAGCTCGGGCATGTATACGCAGTATTTT.

The chain joins TRBV7-9 to TRBJ2-5; the match to TRBD2 covers 9 bases. Germline lookup yields CDR1 SEHNR and CDR2 FQNEAQ (reference sequence). This CDR3 has 18 residues. The trim removed 1 base at V and 5 bases at J, leaving 14 bases unmatched. CDR3 region: CASSLGASASGIVETQYF. The DNA for the CDR3 is TGTGCCAGCAGCTTAGGCGCGTCGGCTAGCGGGATTGTCGAGACCCAGTACTTC.

This clone appeared a few times. The chain couples TRBV6-5 to TRBJ1-5; possibly TRBD1 for D (6 bases). With 5 bases removed from V and 3 bases from J, the gap between germline ends came to 11 bases. The CDR3 extends over 14 amino acids. Germline V CDR1 and CDR2: MNHEY, SVGAGI. Here the CDR3 reads CASSPQGPNQPQHF. DNA for the CDR3: TGTGCCAGCAGTCCCCAGGGGCCCAATCAGCCCCAGCATTTT.

The rearrangement joins TRBV30 to TRBJ2-1; D ambiguous. V lost 1 base to trimming and J lost 8 bases, with 15 bases between them. This CDR3 is 14 amino acids long. Germline assignment: CDR1 GTSNPN and CDR2 SVGIG (reference sequence). The CDR3 spells CAWSGLAGFDEQFF. The CDR3 DNA sequence: TGTGCCTGGAGTGGCCTTGCTGGGTTCGATGAGCAGTTCTTC.

V and J are TRBV11-2 and TRBJ2-1; D is possibly TRBD1 or TRBD2 (6 bases each). V was cut by 5 bases and J by 0 bases, with 14 bases left in between. From germline, CDR1 is SGHAT and CDR2 FQNNGV. The CDR3 consists of 16 residues. The CDR3 region has the DNA TGTGCCAGCAGCCCAAGGGGGGACCGCTCCTACAATGAGCAGTTCTTC. Translating it yields CASSPRGDRSYNEQFF.

The V and J genes are TRBV5-4 and TRBJ2-5, with TRBD2 matching 8 bases. CDR3 length equals 15 residues. Germline V lookup: CDR1 SGHNT, CDR2 YYREEE (reference sequence). The trim removed 4 bases at V and 5 bases at J, leaving 10 bases unmatched. This chain's CDR3 is CASSLGLGFMETQYF. CDR3 nucleotide sequence: TGTGCCAGCAGCCTGGGACTAGGTTTCATGGAGACCCAGTACTTC.

The rearrangement links TRBV2 to TRBJ1-2, with D maybe TRBD1 (6 bases). CDR1 and CDR2 (germline): SNHLY, FYNNEI. The CDR3 is 15 residues long. Between the trimmed V and J ends, which lost 0 bases and 4 bases, there was a span of 12 bases. The CDR3 reads CASSEAGRGSYGYTF. The CDR3 DNA reads TGTGCCAGCAGTGAAGCCGGCAGGGGCTCCTATGGCTACACCTTC. The whole variable domain, filled in from reference TRBV2 and TRBJ1-2, reads EPEVTQTPSHQVTQMGQEVILRCVPISNHLYFYWYRQILGQKVEFLVSFYNNEISEKSEIFDDQFSVERPDGSNFTLKIRSTKLEDSAMYFCASSEAGRGSYGYTFGSGTRLTVV.

This clone was detected only once. The chain employs TRBV11-1 and TRBJ2-1; D uncertain. Trimming left V 4 bases short and J 2 bases short, with 15 bases between. Germline CDR1 and CDR2: SGHAT and FQDESV (reference sequence). This CDR3 has 16 amino acids. CDR3: CASSSKDNRAYNEQFF. As DNA, the CDR3 is TGTGCCAGCAGCTCGAAAGATAACCGGGCCTACAATGAGCAGTTCTTC. Combining the CDR3 with reference TRBV11-1 and TRBJ2-1 gives the whole variable domain EAEVAQSPRYKITEKSQAVAFWCDPISGHATLYWYRQILGQGPELLVQFQDESVVDDSQLPKDRFSAERLKGVDSTLKIQPAELGDSAMYLCASSSKDNRAYNEQFFGPGTRLTVL.

The genes are TRBV4-3 and TRBJ1-5; no reliable D call. CDR1 is LGHNA, CDR2 YSLEER, per germline. Deletions cut 0 bases from V and 6 bases from J, with 6 bases between. The CDR3 runs to 13 residues. Written as DNA, the CDR3 is TGCGCCAGCAGCCAAGATGTTATTCAGCCCCAGCATTTT. It yields the protein CASSQDVIQPQHF.

The chain recombines TRBV7-6 with TRBJ2-2; D could derive from TRBD1 or TRBD2 (5 bases each). The V end was cut by 2 bases, the J end by 5 bases, with 18 bases between. The V gene's germline CDR1 is SGHVS and CDR2 FNYEAQ. The CDR3 is made up of 17 amino acids. Written as DNA, the CDR3 is TGTGCCAGCAGCTTACGGGGACCGGGCCTCGGGACCGGGGAGCTGTTTTTT. Translating it yields CASSLRGPGLGTGELFF. Full variable domain (missing parts from reference TRBV7-6 and TRBJ2-2): GAGVSQSPRYKVTKRGQDVALRCDPISGHVSLYWYRQALGQGPEFLTYFNYEAQQDKSGLPNDRFSAERPEGSISTLTIQRTEQRDSAMYRCASSLRGPGLGTGELFFGEGSRLTVL.

The chain joins TRBV6-5 to TRBJ2-2; maybe TRBD1 (6 bases). The germline gives CDR1 MNHEY, CDR2 SVGAGI. Trimming took 6 bases from V and 0 from J, leaving 11 bases between them. The CDR3 has 15 residues. The CDR3 loop is CASSAGTTNTGELFF. DNA for the CDR3: TGTGCCAGCAGCGCCGGGACAACGAACACCGGGGAGCTGTTTTTT.

Concerning this clone: The junction departs from germline at one end; a sequencing error may be responsible. The chain uses TRBV6-1 and TRBJ2-1; D may match TRBD1 or TRBD2 (5 bases each). CDR3 length equals 11 residues. From germline, CDR1 is MNHNS and CDR2 SASEGT. CDR3 sequence: CASSDRVEGIF. The CDR3 bases are TGTGCCAGCAGTGATCGGGTTGAGGGGATCTTC.

This sequence joins TRBV19 and TRBJ2-5, with 11 bases aligning to TRBD1. Germline V gives CDR1 LNHDA, CDR2 SQIVND (reference sequence). The CDR3 is 14 amino acids. The V segment lost 7 bases and the J segment 4 bases; nucleotides outside the gene matches: 5. CDR3 in amino acids: CASTPGQGGETQYF. The CDR3 DNA reads TGTGCCAGTACTCCGGGACAGGGGGGAGAGACCCAGTACTTC. The entire variable domain, with the rest obtained from reference TRBV19 and TRBJ2-5, is as follows: DGGITQSPKYLFRKEGQNVTLSCEQNLNHDAMYWYRQDPGQGLRLIYYSQIVNDFQKGDIAEGYSVSREKKESFPLTVTSAQKNPTAFYLCASTPGQGGETQYFGPGTRLLVL.

The chain joins TRBV9 to TRBJ2-2; the D is unclear. V was trimmed by 0 bases and J by 1 base, leaving 4 bases between them. The germline V gene has CDR1 SGDLS and CDR2 YYNGEE. This CDR3 comprises 14 residues. CDR3 bases: TGTGCCAGCAGCGTAGTCCAGAACACCGGGGAGCTGTTTTTT. Its translation is CASSVVQNTGELFF.

The chain has TRBV6-5 and TRBJ2-3, with a weak D call TRBD2 (5 bases). V was shortened by 2 bases and J by 0 bases, with 12 bases between the two germline ends. Germline V gives CDR1 MNHEY, CDR2 SVGAGI. CDR3 size: 16 residues. The CDR3, as DNA: TGTGCCAGCAGTTACGGGCTAGCCTATAGCACAGATACGCAGTATTTT. It translates to CASSYGLAYSTDTQYF.